This T cell receptor beta chain was documented in a study of T-cell memory formation after mild COVID-19. V dropped 2 bases and J dropped 2 bases, with 1 base sitting between them. CDR1 is SGHNT, CDR2 YYREEE, per germline (reference sequence). This CDR3 region has 12 residues. From the 5' RACE reads, TCRdb called clonotypes with MiXCR, one entry per CDR3 protein. In the table there are about 110,000 distinct CDR3 sequences, around 12% of which are singletons. This clonotype was sampled from an adult woman who had mild COVID-19 (a few samples of this study predate the infection). Cell type and time point are not known. The rearrangement uses TRBV5-4 and TRBJ2-2; no reliable D call. The sample was PBMCs or a T cell subset sorted from them (not recorded which). The CDR3: CASSFNTGELFF. CDR3 DNA: TGTGCCAGCAGCTTTAACACCGGGGAGCTGTTTTTT.